Listed below are T cell receptor beta chains from one sample, sequenced in a study of regulatory T cells in long-lasting Graves disease. TCRdb used MiXCR to reprocess the multiplex PCR reads, holding one entry per CDR3 protein. This sample has approximately 470,000 distinct CDR3 sequences, with less than 25% found just once. This sample comprised peripheral blood mononuclear cells (PBMCs), obtained when the disease was refractory, from a patient treated with antithyroid drugs. The receptor source for this set is a female donor with Graves disease. The CDR3 runs from the conserved cysteine through the conserved F or W. The order of the fields is clone size, J gene, V gene, D gene, CDR3 protein, CDR3 DNA. D genes are given only for firm matches. Some rows mark clone size as missing; the rest say once, few, many or name a class of expanded clone.

size: many
J: TRBJ1-2
V: TRBV12-3/TRBV12-4
D: TRBD1
CDR3: CASSIRDRGNGYTF
DNA: TGTGCCAGCAGTATCCGGGACAGGGGGAATGGCTACACCTTC

size: many
J: TRBJ1-2
V: TRBV15
D: .
CDR3: CATSRDRNRNYGYTF
DNA: TGTGCCACCAGCAGAGATAGGAACAGGAACTATGGCTACACCTTC

size: .
J: TRBJ2-7
V: TRBV12-3/TRBV12-4
D: TRBD2
CDR3: CASSLVLAAYEQYF
DNA: TGTGCCAGCAGTTTAGTACTAGCGGCCTACGAGCAGTACTTC

size: few
J: TRBJ2-7
V: TRBV5-1
D: TRBD2
CDR3: CASSLPGLAGVNEQYF
DNA: TGCGCCAGCAGCTTGCCAGGACTAGCGGGAGTCAACGAGCAGTACTTC

size: .
J: TRBJ1-1
V: TRBV29-1
D: TRBD1
CDR3: CSAYRGAADGAFF
DNA: TGCAGCGCCTACAGGGGAGCCGCCGATGGAGCTTTCTTT

size: many
J: TRBJ2-7
V: TRBV30
D: .
CDR3: CAWSQQGYEQYF
DNA: TGTGCCTGGAGTCAACAAGGATACGAGCAGTACTTC

size: many
J: TRBJ1-2
V: TRBV6-5
D: TRBD1
CDR3: CASSFTGDYGYTF
DNA: TGTGCCAGCAGTTTTACAGGGGACTATGGCTACACCTTC

size: .
J: TRBJ2-7
V: TRBV27
D: .
CDR3: CASSLHEGGRNEQYF
DNA: TGTGCCAGCAGTCTTCACGAAGGGGGGCGGAACGAGCAGTACTTC

size: .
J: TRBJ2-5
V: TRBV4-1
D: .
CDR3: CASSQDMAGETQYF
DNA: TGCGCCAGCAGCCAAGATATGGCGGGGGAGACCCAGTACTTC

size: many
J: TRBJ2-5
V: TRBV12-3/TRBV12-4
D: TRBD2
CDR3: CASSLAGGGETQYF
DNA: TGTGCCAGCAGCCTAGCGGGAGGCGGAGAGACCCAGTACTTC

size: many
J: TRBJ1-5
V: TRBV28
D: .
CDR3: CASRATGLRNQPQHF
DNA: TGTGCCAGCAGGGCAACAGGGTTGCGGAATCAGCCCCAGCATTTT

size: few
J: TRBJ2-5
V: TRBV20-1
D: .
CDR3: CSARDGAKFNVETQYF
DNA: TGCAGTGCTAGAGACGGTGCCAAATTTAATGTAGAGACCCAGTACTTC

size: .
J: TRBJ1-5
V: TRBV18
D: .
CDR3: CASSGGRDQPQHF
DNA: TGTGCCAGCTCAGGGGGACGAGATCAGCCCCAGCATTTT

size: .
J: TRBJ1-2
V: TRBV7-3
D: .
CDR3: CASSLGLDYGYTF
DNA: TGTGCCAGCAGCTTAGGGTTAGACTATGGCTACACCTTC

size: many
J: TRBJ2-7
V: TRBV27
D: .
CDR3: CASRGGHEQYF
DNA: TGTGCCAGCAGGGGAGGCCACGAGCAGTACTTC

size: many
J: TRBJ2-5
V: TRBV7-3
D: .
CDR3: CASSLRRGGTQYF
DNA: TGTGCCAGCAGCTTACGGCGGGGTGGGACCCAGTACTTC

size: many
J: TRBJ1-1
V: TRBV3-1
D: .
CDR3: CASSQGYYTEAFF
DNA: TGTGCCAGCAGCCAAGGCTACTACACTGAAGCTTTCTTT

size: .
J: TRBJ2-7
V: TRBV20-1
D: TRBD1
CDR3: CSALHSGTVPYEQYF
DNA: TGCAGTGCCCTCCACTCGGGGACAGTCCCCTACGAGCAGTACTTC

size: many
J: TRBJ1-6
V: TRBV28
D: TRBD1
CDR3: CASSLGDRGRYSPLHF
DNA: TGTGCCAGCAGTTTGGGGGACAGGGGGAGGTATTCACCCCTCCACTTT

size: .
J: TRBJ2-7
V: TRBV19
D: .
CDR3: CASRVADSEQYF
DNA: TGTGCCAGTAGGGTCGCGGATTCGGAGCAGTACTTC

size: many
J: TRBJ2-7
V: TRBV29-1
D: .
CDR3: CSVSVSSYEQYF
DNA: TGCAGCGTATCCGTGAGCTCCTACGAGCAGTACTTC

size: many
J: TRBJ1-5
V: TRBV12-3/TRBV12-4
D: .
CDR3: CASSRGSSNQPQHF
DNA: TGTGCCAGCAGTAGGGGGTCCAGCAATCAGCCCCAGCATTTT